Sequencing of this TCR beta chain was carried out in a study of T cell responses to AZD1222 COVID-19 vaccine. Study-wide findings and caveats: Of spike-specific TCRs, nearly half reportedly target regions left unmutated in variants. The breadth and depth of Spike-specific TCRs increased once two AZD1222 doses had been given. Most donors were white British, females outnumbered males, and clonal diversity was possibly underestimated. Vaccine-associated CD4 TCRs ranged over spike, dominating at 160-218 and 743-854.

Generated by immunoSEQ multiplex PCR, the TCRdb table keeps only in-frame clones and is missing some. The top ten hold 12% to 15% of the sample, which has approximately 28,000 clones, roughly 90% seen once. The germline CDR1 and CDR2 sequences are LGHDT and YNNKEL (reference sequence). J gave up 7 bases and V 4 bases, and 10 bases lay outside the gene matches. This CDR3 contains 15 residues. Comment on this clone: The target antigen is unknown.

This TCR came from an adult who received the AZD1222 COVID-19 vaccine. The starting material was peripheral blood, obtained 28 days after the second AZD1222 dose. This chain connects TRBV3-1 (or the pseudogene TRBV3-2) to TRBJ2-1; 7 bases fit TRBD2. Here the CDR3 reads CASSREVTGGNEQFF. In nucleotides, the CDR3 is TGTGCCAGCAGCCGAGAAGTGACCGGGGGGAATGAGCAGTTCTTC.